The 4 T cell receptor beta chains below all came from one sample that was sequenced in a study of blood T cell repertoires in COVID-19. Produced via immunoSEQ multiplex PCR; TCRdb's table is partial and in-frame only. The sample lists approximately 150,000 clones, 60% to 85% occurring once. The source material was peripheral blood. These receptor sequences come from a man aged 45-65 years with acute or convalescent COVID-19.

This clone was observed a single time. This chain uses TRBV6-5 with TRBJ2-2, with a tentative D call TRBD2 (6 bases). This CDR3 contains 15 residues. The V gene lost 5 bases and the J gene lost 5 bases, with 15 bases spanning the gap. The germline V gene has CDR1 MNHEY and CDR2 SVGAGI. This CDR3 reads CASSLAGRLTGELFF. For the CDR3, the DNA is TGTGCCAGCAGTCTGGCAGGGAGGTTGACCGGGGAGCTGTTTTTT.

The CDR3 DNA follows: TGTGCCAGTAGTATAGACAGGGGAAACATTCAGTACTTC. This codes for CASSIDRGNIQYF. This sequence joins TRBV19 and TRBJ2-4; the D gene is possibly TRBD1 (6 bases). V gave up 0 bases and J gave up 6 bases, with 6 bases separating them. The CDR3 covers 13 residues. Per germline, CDR1 LNHDA and CDR2 SQIVND (reference sequence).

The chain combines TRBV19 with TRBJ2-1; D possibly corresponds to TRBD2 (6 bases). CDR1 and CDR2 from the germline V gene are LNHDA and SQIVND (reference sequence). V was cut by 5 bases and J by 4 bases, with 12 bases left in between. The CDR3 extends over 14 amino acids. The CDR3 sequence is CASSRDFRYNEQFF. The CDR3 DNA reads as TGTGCCAGTAGTCGGGACTTTCGATACAATGAGCAGTTCTTC. The full variable domain, with the rest looked up from reference TRBV19 and TRBJ2-1, is DGGITQSPKYLFRKEGQNVTLSCEQNLNHDAMYWYRQDPGQGLRLIYYSQIVNDFQKGDIAEGYSVSREKKESFPLTVTSAQKNPTAFYLCASSRDFRYNEQFFGPGTRLTVL.

CDR3 in DNA: TGTGCCAGTAGTACCCAACAGGGTGGGCGAGCTTTCTTT. Protein product: CASSTQQGGRAFF. V gene TRBV19 combines with J gene TRBJ1-1, with D possibly matching TRBD1 (6 bases). Trimming pared 4 bases from V and 10 bases from J, leaving 16 bases between. Germline lookup yields CDR1 LNHDA and CDR2 SQIVND (reference sequence). The CDR3 totals 13 residues.